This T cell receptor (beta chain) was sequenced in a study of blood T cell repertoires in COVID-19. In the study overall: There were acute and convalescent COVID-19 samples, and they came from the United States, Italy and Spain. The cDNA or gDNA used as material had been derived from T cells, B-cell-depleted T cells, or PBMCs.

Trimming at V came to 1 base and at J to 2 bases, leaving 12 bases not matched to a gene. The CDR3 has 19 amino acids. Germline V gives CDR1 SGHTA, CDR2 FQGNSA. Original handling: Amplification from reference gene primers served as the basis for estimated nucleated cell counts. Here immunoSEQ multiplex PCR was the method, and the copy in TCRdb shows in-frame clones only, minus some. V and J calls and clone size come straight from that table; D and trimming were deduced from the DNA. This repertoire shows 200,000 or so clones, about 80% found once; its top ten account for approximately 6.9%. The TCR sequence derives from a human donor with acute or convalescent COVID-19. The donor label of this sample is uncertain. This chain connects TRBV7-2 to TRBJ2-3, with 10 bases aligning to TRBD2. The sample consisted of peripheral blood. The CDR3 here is CASSLEASGRRGATDTQYF. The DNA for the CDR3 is TGTGCCAGCAGCTTAGAGGCTAGCGGGAGAAGAGGGGCCACAGATACGCAGTATTTT.